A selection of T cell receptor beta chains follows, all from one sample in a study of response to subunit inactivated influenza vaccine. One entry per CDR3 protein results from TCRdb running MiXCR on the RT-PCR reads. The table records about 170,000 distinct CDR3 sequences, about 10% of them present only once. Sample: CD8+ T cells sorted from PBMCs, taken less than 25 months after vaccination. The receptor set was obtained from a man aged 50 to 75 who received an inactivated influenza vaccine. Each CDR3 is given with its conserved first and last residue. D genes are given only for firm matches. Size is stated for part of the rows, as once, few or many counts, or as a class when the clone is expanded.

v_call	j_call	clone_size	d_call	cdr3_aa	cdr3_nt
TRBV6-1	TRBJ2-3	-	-	CASSEAGRDTQYF	TGTGCCAGCAGTGAAGCGGGTAGGGATACGCAGTATTTT
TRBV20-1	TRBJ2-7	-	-	CSARGLAGYVYEQYF	TGCAGTGCTAGAGGTCTCGCGGGATACGTCTACGAGCAGTACTTC
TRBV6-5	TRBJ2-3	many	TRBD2	CASSSASGSRADTQYF	TGTGCCAGCAGTTCGGCTAGCGGGAGCCGGGCAGATACGCAGTATTTT
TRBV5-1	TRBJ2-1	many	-	CASSLDGLAAYNEQFF	TGCGCCAGCAGCTTGGATGGTCTAGCAGCTTACAATGAGCAGTTCTTC
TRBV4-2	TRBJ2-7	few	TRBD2	CASSQAFMTGGLGEQYF	TGTGCCAGCAGCCAAGCTTTCATGACGGGAGGGCTGGGTGAGCAGTACTTC
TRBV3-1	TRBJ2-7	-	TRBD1	CASSPEDRVPEQYF	TGTGCCAGCAGCCCCGAAGACAGGGTCCCCGAGCAGTACTTC
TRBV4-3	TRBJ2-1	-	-	CASSQDSGVRGNEQFF	TGCGCCAGCAGCCAAGATTCAGGGGTTCGGGGCAATGAGCAGTTCTTC
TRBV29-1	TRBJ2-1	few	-	CSVPWGRLSSYNEQFF	TGCAGCGTTCCTTGGGGGCGGTTGAGCTCCTACAATGAGCAGTTCTTC
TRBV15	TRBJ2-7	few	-	CATSRFGDYEQYF	TGTGCCACCAGCAGATTCGGGGACTACGAGCAGTACTTC
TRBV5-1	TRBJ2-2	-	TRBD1	CASSSGTGATGELFF	TGCGCCAGCAGCTCTGGGACAGGGGCCACCGGGGAGCTGTTTTTT
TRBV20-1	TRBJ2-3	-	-	CSAKYWGRQADTQYF	TGCAGTGCTAAGTACTGGGGACGTCAGGCAGATACGCAGTATTTT
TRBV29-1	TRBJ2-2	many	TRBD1	CSVEDRTGSNTGELFF	TGCAGCGTTGAAGATCGGACAGGTTCGAACACCGGGGAGCTGTTTTTT
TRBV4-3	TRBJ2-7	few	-	CASSHRSSGSYEQYF	TGCGCCAGCAGCCATAGGTCCTCCGGGAGTTACGAGCAGTACTTC
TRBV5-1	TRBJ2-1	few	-	CASSLAGRDSYNEQFF	TGCGCCAGCAGCTTGGCCGGCAGGGACTCCTACAATGAGCAGTTCTTC
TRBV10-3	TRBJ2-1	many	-	CAISESDYGYNNEQFF	TGTGCCATCAGTGAGTCGGACTATGGCTATAACAATGAGCAGTTCTTC
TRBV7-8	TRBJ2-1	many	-	CASSLSWSNEQFF	TGTGCCAGCAGCTTGAGTTGGAGCAATGAGCAGTTCTTC
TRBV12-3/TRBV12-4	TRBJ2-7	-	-	CASSLEGGGSYEQYF	TGTGCCAGCAGTTTAGAGGGAGGGGGCTCCTACGAGCAGTACTTC
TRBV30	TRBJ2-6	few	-	CAWGVGAGANVLTF	TGTGCCTGGGGCGTGGGGGCTGGGGCCAACGTCCTGACTTTC
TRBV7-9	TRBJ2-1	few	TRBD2	CASSLVGLAGAYNEQFF	TGTGCCAGCAGCTTAGTAGGGCTAGCGGGGGCCTACAATGAGCAGTTCTTC
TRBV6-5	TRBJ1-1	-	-	CASSYSIRGGTEAFF	TGTGCCAGCAGTTACTCTATCCGCGGGGGGACTGAAGCTTTCTTT
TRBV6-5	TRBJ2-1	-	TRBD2	CASKVTSGGYYNEQFF	TGTGCCAGCAAAGTTACTAGCGGGGGATACTACAATGAGCAGTTCTTC
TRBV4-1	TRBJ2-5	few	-	CASSQGDLDQETQYF	TGCGCCAGCAGCCAAGGCGATCTGGACCAAGAGACCCAGTACTTC
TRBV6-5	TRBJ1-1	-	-	CASSYTDSRTEAFF	TGTGCCAGCAGTTATACGGACAGTCGAACTGAAGCTTTCTTT
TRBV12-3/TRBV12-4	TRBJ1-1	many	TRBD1	CASSLDSGGYTEAFF	TGTGCCAGCAGTTTGGATTCAGGGGGGTATACTGAAGCTTTCTTT